This T cell receptor (beta chain) was captured in a study of blood T cell repertoires in COVID-19. TCRdb's copy holds only in-frame clones and misses some; the assay was immunoSEQ multiplex PCR. The table lists 210,000 or so clones, less than 90% of them singletons. Trimming cost V 3 bases and J 4 bases, with 13 bases left between them. The V gene's germline CDR1 is SGHRS and CDR2 YFSETQ. This CDR3 has 14 residues. Sequencing used peripheral blood. The V gene is TRBV5-1, the J gene TRBJ1-2; possible D gene TRBD1, 5 bases. The sequence came from a man aged 35-49 years with active or convalescent COVID-19. CDR3 coding DNA: TGCGCCAGCAGCTCCCTGGGGGGAACCTATGGCTACACCTTC. It codes for CASSSLGGTYGYTF. The variable domain in full, with the rest retrieved from reference TRBV5-1 and TRBJ1-2, is KAGVTQTPRYLIKTRGQQVTLSCSPISGHRSVSWYQQTPGQGLQFLFEYFSETQRNKGNFPGRFSGRQFSNSRSEMNVSTLELGDSALYLCASSSLGGTYGYTFGSGTRLTVV.